Below are 8 T cell receptor beta chains sequenced from a single sample in a study of OX40 agonist ivuxolimab in advanced cancers. Only in-frame clones appear in the TCRdb table, and some are missing; sequencing was by immunoSEQ multiplex PCR. This table holds 67,000 or so clones, roughly nine tenths found once. The source was CD4+ or CD8+ T cells sorted from blood, collected in a trial of the OX40 agonist ivuxolimab. The receptors shown here come from an adult with an advanced solid tumor such as melanoma, head and neck, liver or kidney cancer.

The rearrangement uses TRBV7-8 and TRBJ2-1, with 9 positions matching TRBD2. The CDR3 covers 14 residues. Germline CDR1 SGHVS, CDR2 FQNEAQ. Germline trimming cut 9 bases from V and 4 bases from J; bases unmatched to any gene: 7. DNA of the CDR3: TGTGCCAGTCGAAGCGGGGGGATTTACAATGAGCAGTTCTTC. Protein product: CASRSGGIYNEQFF.

V is TRBV20-1 and J is TRBJ1-2; D is ambiguous. CDR1 and CDR2 (germline): DFQATT, SNEGSKA (reference sequence). This CDR3 has 10 residues. V lost 1 base and J 5 bases, leaving 2 bases between the germline ends. The CDR3 sequence: CSARGYGYTF. CDR3 coding DNA: TGCAGTGCTAGAGGGTATGGCTACACCTTC.

The chain employs TRBV6-1 and TRBJ2-7, with D tentatively TRBD2 (6 bases). Deletions cut 7 bases from V and 7 bases from J, with 17 bases between. Germline values: CDR1 MNHNS, CDR2 SASEGT. CDR3 length: 13 amino acids. The DNA for the CDR3 is TGTGCCAGCACTCTAGGGGATGGAGGGGAGCAGTACTTC. Translation gives CASTLGDGGEQYF.

This clone is a singleton in its sample. The gene calls are TRBV28 and TRBJ1-2; D not resolved. The CDR3 consists of 16 residues. Trimming left V 4 bases short and J 4 bases short, with 19 bases between. Per germline, CDR1 MDHEN and CDR2 SYDVKM. CDR3 sequence (DNA): TGTGCCAGCAGTTCGCCACACGGCCTTCCCTCCTATGGCTACACCTTC. This gives the protein CASSSPHGLPSYGYTF.

This clone turned up a few times. The rearrangement links TRBV5-1 to TRBJ2-7; D might be TRBD2 (5 bases). Germline V gives CDR1 SGHRS, CDR2 YFSETQ. CDR3 length: 14 amino acids. Trimming stripped 4 bases from V and 5 bases from J, with 16 bases between. DNA of the CDR3: TGCGCCAGCAGCCTAGCCGGGGAGACCCACGAGCAGTACTTC. Translation: CASSLAGETHEQYF.

This chain uses TRBV2 with TRBJ2-6; 7 bases align to TRBD1. CDR3 length: 16 residues. Germline CDR1 and CDR2: SNHLY and FYNNEI. V was clipped by 5 bases and J by 3 bases; unmatched bases: 7. The CDR3 nucleotides are TGTGCCAGCAGTAAAGACAGGGAAGATGGGGCCAACGTCCTGACTTTC. Its protein is CASSKDREDGANVLTF.

The chain uses TRBV19 and TRBJ1-1; D gene unclear. The CDR3 is made up of 14 amino acids. In germline, CDR1 is LNHDA, CDR2 SQIVND (reference sequence). Trimming left V 10 bases short and J 5 bases short, with 20 bases between. The CDR3: CATRKSGFGTEAFF. The CDR3 DNA reads TGTGCCACCCGCAAATCCGGGTTCGGGACTGAAGCTTTCTTT. Full variable domain (missing parts from reference TRBV19 and TRBJ1-1): DGGITQSPKYLFRKEGQNVTLSCEQNLNHDAMYWYRQDPGQGLRLIYYSQIVNDFQKGDIAEGYSVSREKKESFPLTVTSAQKNPTAFYLCATRKSGFGTEAFFGQGTRLTVV.

This chain joins TRBV28 and TRBJ2-7, with 10 bases fitting TRBD2. The CDR3 is 14 residues long. Looked up from germline, CDR1 is MDHEN and CDR2 is SYDVKM. V was pared by 6 bases and J by 2 bases, with 4 bases of the junction left unmatched. The CDR3 loop is CASSKRGGTYEQYF. DNA for the CDR3: TGTGCCAGCAGCAAGCGGGGGGGAACCTACGAGCAGTACTTC.